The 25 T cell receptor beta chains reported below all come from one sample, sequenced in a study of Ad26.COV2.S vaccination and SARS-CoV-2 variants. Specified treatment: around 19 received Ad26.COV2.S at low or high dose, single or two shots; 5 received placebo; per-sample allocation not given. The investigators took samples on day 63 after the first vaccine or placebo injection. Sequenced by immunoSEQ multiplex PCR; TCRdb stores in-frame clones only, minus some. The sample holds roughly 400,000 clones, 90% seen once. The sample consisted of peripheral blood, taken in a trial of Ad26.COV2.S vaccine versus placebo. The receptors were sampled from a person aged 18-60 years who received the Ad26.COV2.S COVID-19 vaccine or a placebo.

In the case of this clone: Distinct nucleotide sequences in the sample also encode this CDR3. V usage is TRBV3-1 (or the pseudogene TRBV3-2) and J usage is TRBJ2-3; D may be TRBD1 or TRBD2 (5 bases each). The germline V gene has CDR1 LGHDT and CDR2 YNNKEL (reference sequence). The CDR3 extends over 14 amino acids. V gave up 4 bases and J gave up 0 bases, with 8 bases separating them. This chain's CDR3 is CASSLGPSTDTQYF. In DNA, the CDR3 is TGTGCCAGCAGCCTGGGACCCAGCACAGATACGCAGTATTTT.

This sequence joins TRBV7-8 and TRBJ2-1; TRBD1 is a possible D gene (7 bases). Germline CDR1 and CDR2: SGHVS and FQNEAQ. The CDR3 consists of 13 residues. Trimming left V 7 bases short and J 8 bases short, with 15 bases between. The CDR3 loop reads CASIPGGFYEQFF. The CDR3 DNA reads TGTGCCAGCATCCCAGGGGGGTTCTATGAGCAGTTCTTC.

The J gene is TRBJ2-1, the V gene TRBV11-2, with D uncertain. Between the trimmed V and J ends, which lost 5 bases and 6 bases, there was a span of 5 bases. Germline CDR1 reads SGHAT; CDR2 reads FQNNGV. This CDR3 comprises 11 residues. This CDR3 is CASSQVNEQFF. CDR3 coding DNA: TGTGCCAGCAGCCAGGTCAATGAGCAGTTCTTC.

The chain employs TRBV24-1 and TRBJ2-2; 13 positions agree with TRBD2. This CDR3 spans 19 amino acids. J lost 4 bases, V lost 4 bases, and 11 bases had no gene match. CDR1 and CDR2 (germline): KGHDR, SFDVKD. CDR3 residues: CATSDQGLAGVLSTGELFF. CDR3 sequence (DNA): TGTGCCACCAGTGACCAAGGACTAGCGGGAGTTTTAAGCACCGGGGAGCTGTTTTTT.

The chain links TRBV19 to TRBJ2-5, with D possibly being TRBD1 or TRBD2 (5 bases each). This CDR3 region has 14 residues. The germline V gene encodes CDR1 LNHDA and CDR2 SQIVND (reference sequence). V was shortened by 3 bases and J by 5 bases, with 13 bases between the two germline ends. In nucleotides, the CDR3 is TGTGCCAGTAGTATCCCCGGGACCGGGGAGACCCAGTACTTC. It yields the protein CASSIPGTGETQYF.

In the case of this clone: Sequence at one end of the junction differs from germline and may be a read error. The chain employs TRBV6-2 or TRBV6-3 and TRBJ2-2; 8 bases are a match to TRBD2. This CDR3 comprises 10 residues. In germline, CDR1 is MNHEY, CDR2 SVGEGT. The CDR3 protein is CASSGGGLFF. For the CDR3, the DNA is TGTGCCAGCAGCGGGGGGGGGCTGTTTTTT.

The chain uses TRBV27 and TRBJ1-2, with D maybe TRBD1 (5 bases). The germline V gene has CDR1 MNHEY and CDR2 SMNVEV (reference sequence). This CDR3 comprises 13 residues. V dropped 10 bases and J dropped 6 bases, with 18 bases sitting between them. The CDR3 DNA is TGTGCCACCTCGGGGGGGGTAGAGCATGGCTACACCTTC. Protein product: CATSGGVEHGYTF.

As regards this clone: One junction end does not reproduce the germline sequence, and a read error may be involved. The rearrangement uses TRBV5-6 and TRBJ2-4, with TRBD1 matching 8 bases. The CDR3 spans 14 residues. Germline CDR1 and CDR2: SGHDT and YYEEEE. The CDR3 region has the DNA TGTGCCAGCAGCCGTGCCGAGGACAGGGAGTTGATGAACTTC. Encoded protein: CASSRAEDRELMNF.

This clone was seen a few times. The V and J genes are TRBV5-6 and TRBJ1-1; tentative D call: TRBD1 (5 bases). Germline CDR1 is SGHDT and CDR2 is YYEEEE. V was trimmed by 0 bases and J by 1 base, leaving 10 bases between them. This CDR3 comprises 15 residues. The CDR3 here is CASSLVGTTNTEAFF. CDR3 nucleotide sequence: TGTGCCAGCAGCTTGGTAGGGACCACGAACACTGAAGCTTTCTTT.

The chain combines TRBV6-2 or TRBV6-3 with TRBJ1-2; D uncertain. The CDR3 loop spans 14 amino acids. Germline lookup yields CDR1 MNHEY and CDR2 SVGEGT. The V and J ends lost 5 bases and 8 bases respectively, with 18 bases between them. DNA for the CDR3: TGTGCCAGCAGTGCCGCCGGGAGCCCCCTGGGCTACACCTTC. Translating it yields CASSAAGSPLGYTF.

In nucleotides, the CDR3 is TGTGCCAGCAGTGACGAAGCGGGAACTAACTCCTACGAGCAGTACTTC. Its translation: CASSDEAGTNSYEQYF. The J gene is TRBJ2-7, the V gene TRBV6-1, with TRBD2 identical over 7 bases. Germline V CDR1 and CDR2: MNHNS, SASEGT. The ends lost 3 bases at V and 0 bases at J; junction bases unmatched: 8. The CDR3 has 16 amino acids.

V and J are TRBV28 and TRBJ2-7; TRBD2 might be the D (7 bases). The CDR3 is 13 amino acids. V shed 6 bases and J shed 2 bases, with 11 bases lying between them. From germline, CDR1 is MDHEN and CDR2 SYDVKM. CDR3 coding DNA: TGTGCCAGCAGCCCCGGGGGGCCCTACGAGCAGTACTTC. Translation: CASSPGGPYEQYF.

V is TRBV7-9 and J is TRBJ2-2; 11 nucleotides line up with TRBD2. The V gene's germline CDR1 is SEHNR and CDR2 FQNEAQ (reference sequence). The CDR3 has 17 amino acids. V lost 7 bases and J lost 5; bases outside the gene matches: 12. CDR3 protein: CASILAGDLGSTGELFF. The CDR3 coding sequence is TGTGCCAGCATACTAGCGGGGGACCTTGGAAGTACCGGGGAGCTGTTTTTT.

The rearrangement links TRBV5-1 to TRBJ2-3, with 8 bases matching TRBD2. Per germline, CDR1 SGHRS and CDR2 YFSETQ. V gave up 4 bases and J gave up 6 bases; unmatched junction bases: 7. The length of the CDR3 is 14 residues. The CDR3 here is CASSTGLGGDTQYF. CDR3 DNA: TGCGCCAGCAGCACGGGACTAGGGGGGGATACGCAGTATTTT.

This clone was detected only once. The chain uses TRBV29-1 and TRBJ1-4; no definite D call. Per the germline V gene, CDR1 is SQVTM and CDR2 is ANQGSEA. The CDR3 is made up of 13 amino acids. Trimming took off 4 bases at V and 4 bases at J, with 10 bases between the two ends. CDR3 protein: CSVARSVNEKLFF. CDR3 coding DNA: TGCAGCGTTGCCCGGTCGGTTAATGAAAAACTGTTTTTT.

CDR3 loop: CASSLDRGDTQYF. CDR3 nucleotide sequence: TGTGCCAGCAGCTTAGACAGGGGAGATACGCAGTATTTT. V gene TRBV7-8 combines with J gene TRBJ2-3; 7 positions agree with TRBD1. The germline V gene encodes CDR1 SGHVS and CDR2 FQNEAQ. This CDR3 contains 13 residues. J gave up 5 bases and V 1 base, and 0 bases lay outside the gene matches.

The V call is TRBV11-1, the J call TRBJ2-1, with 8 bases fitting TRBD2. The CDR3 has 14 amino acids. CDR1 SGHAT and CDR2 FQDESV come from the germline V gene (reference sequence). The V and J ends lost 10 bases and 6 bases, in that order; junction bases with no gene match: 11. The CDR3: CATAYGGAPNEQFF. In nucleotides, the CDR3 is TGTGCCACCGCTTACGGGGGGGCCCCCAATGAGCAGTTCTTC.

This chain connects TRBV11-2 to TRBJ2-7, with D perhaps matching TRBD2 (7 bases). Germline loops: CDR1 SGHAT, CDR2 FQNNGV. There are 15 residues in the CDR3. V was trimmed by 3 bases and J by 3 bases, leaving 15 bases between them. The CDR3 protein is CASSLGWGGGYEQYF. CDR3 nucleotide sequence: TGTGCCAGCAGCTTGGGGTGGGGAGGGGGCTACGAGCAGTACTTC.

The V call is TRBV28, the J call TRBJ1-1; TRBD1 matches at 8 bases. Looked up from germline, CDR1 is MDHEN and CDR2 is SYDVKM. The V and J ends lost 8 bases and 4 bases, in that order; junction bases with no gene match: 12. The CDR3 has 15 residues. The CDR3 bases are TGTGCCAGCCGACCACCCAGGGGGCGCCTCACTGAAGCTTTCTTT. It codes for CASRPPRGRLTEAFF.

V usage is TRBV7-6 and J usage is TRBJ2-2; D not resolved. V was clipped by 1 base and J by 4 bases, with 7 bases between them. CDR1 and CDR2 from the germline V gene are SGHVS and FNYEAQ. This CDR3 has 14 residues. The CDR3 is CASSLVTATGELFF. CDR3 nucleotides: TGTGCCAGCAGCTTAGTGACGGCCACCGGGGAGCTGTTTTTT. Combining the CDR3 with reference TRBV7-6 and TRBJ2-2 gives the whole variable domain GAGVSQSPRYKVTKRGQDVALRCDPISGHVSLYWYRQALGQGPEFLTYFNYEAQQDKSGLPNDRFSAERPEGSISTLTIQRTEQRDSAMYRCASSLVTATGELFFGEGSRLTVL.

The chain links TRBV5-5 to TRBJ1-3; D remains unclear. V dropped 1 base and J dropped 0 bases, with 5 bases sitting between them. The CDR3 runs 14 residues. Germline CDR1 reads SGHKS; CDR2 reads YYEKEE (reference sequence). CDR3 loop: CASSLQSSGNTIYF. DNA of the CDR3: TGTGCCAGCAGCTTGCAGAGCTCTGGAAACACCATATATTTT.

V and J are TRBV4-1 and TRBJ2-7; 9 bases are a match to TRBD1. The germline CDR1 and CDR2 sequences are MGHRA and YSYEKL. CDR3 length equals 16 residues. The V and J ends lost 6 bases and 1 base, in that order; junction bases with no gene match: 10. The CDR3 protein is CASSHPAGTGSYEQYF. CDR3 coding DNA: TGCGCCAGCAGTCACCCCGCCGGGACAGGGTCCTACGAGCAGTACTTC.

In nucleotides, the CDR3 is TGTGCCAGCAGGACGGGACTCAAATATACGCAGTATTTT. This codes for CASRTGLKYTQYF. V gene TRBV5-6 combines with J gene TRBJ2-3, with a possible D match to TRBD2 (6 bases). From germline, CDR1 is SGHDT and CDR2 YYEEEE. V shed 5 bases and J shed 7 bases, with 14 bases lying between them. The CDR3 is 13 residues long. Based on the CDR3 plus reference TRBV5-6 and TRBJ2-3, the full variable domain is DAGVTQSPTHLIKTRGQQVTLRCSPKSGHDTVSWYQQALGQGPQFIFQYYEEEERQRGNFPDRFSGHQFPNYSSELNVNALLLGDSALYLCASRTGLKYTQYFGPGTRLTVL.

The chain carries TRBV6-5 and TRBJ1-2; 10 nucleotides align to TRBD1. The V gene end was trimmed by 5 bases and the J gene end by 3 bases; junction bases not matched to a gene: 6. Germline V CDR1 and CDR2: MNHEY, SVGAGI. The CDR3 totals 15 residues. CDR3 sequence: CASSRQGARDYGYTF. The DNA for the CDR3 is TGTGCCAGCAGTCGACAGGGGGCGCGGGACTATGGCTACACCTTC.

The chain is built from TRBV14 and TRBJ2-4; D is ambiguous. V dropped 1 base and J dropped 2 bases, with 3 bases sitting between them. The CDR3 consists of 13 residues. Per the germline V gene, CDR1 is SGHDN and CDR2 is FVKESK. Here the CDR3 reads CASSQGTKNIQYF. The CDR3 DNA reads TGTGCCAGCAGCCAAGGTACCAAAAACATTCAGTACTTC.